These 26 T cell receptor beta chains originate from one sample sequenced in a study of blood T cell repertoires in COVID-19. Data came from immunoSEQ multiplex PCR; TCRdb stores just in-frame clones and leaves some out. The sample lists fewer than 350,000 clones, 75% to 90% seen once, with approximately 14% in the top ten. The sequenced material came from peripheral blood. The receptors here all came from an older woman with COVID-19, enrolled during active disease.

The chain is built from TRBV7-3 and TRBJ2-3; a possible D gene is TRBD2 (5 bases). CDR1 SGHTA and CDR2 FQGTGA come from the germline V gene. This CDR3 is built from 15 residues. Trimming cost V 8 bases and J 2 bases, with 17 bases left between them. The CDR3 coding sequence is TGTGCCAGCGTCCCCACCGGAGGCCCCACAGATACGCAGTATTTT. This gives the protein CASVPTGGPTDTQYF.

This clone was counted once. The gene calls are TRBV10-3 and TRBJ1-3, with a tentative D call TRBD1 (5 bases). This CDR3 region has 15 residues. CDR1 is ENHRY and CDR2 is SYGVKD in the germline V gene. Trimming took off 10 bases at V and 4 bases at J, with 20 bases between the two ends. The CDR3 coding sequence is TGTGCCAGCAGGGATTTTGCGGGTGGAGGAAACACCATATATTTT. Its protein is CASRDFAGGGNTIYF.

The genes are TRBV6-4 and TRBJ1-1; D remains ambiguous. The germline gives CDR1 MRHNA, CDR2 SNTAGT. The V and J ends lost 10 bases and 9 bases respectively, with 12 bases between them. This CDR3 spans 10 amino acids. This CDR3 reads CATPEKQAFF. The CDR3 bases are TGTGCCACCCCCGAGAAGCAAGCTTTCTTT.

The rearrangement links TRBV9 to TRBJ1-3; D is unresolved. This CDR3 comprises 16 residues. V lost 2 bases, J lost 4 bases, and 16 bases lay in between. CDR1 is SGDLS, CDR2 YYNGEE, per germline. The CDR3: CASSVFSGDPGNTIYF. Written as DNA, the CDR3 is TGTGCCAGCAGCGTGTTCTCCGGAGACCCGGGAAACACCATATATTTT.

The chain combines TRBV28 with TRBJ1-2; unclear D gene. The ends were cut back, 4 bases at V and 4 bases at J, with 13 bases in the middle. The germline V gene has CDR1 MDHEN and CDR2 SYDVKM. The CDR3 is 14 residues long. This chain's CDR3 is CASSSPGLFYGYTF. For the CDR3, the DNA is TGTGCCAGCAGTTCCCCGGGTCTTTTCTATGGCTACACCTTC.

The V gene is TRBV11-3, the J gene TRBJ1-1; 9 positions match TRBD1. The CDR3 length is 18 residues. The germline CDR1 and CDR2 sequences are SGHNT and YENEEA. Unmatched junction bases numbered 19, after V lost 6 bases and J lost 5 bases. The CDR3: CASSYISARTGVTTEAFF. As DNA, the CDR3 is TGTGCCAGCAGTTACATCAGCGCCAGGACAGGGGTTACTACTGAAGCTTTCTTT.

The genes are TRBV18 and TRBJ1-5; D gene uncertain. CDR1 and CDR2 (germline): KGHSH, LQKENI. Trimming removed 3 bases at V and 3 bases at J, with 6 bases between. The CDR3 length is 13 residues. The CDR3 DNA reads TGTGCCAGCTCACCGTCGTTCAATCAGCCCCAGCATTTT. Residues: CASSPSFNQPQHF.

This rearrangement joins TRBV5-1 to TRBJ1-2; TRBD1 matches 7 bases. This CDR3 region has 17 residues. The germline V gene has CDR1 SGHRS and CDR2 YFSETQ. After removal of 0 bases from V and 6 bases from J, the junction contained 14 bases not matched to a gene. The CDR3 is CASSLGSAGTVINGYTF. The CDR3 nucleotides are TGCGCCAGCAGCTTGGGTAGTGCCGGGACAGTTATAAATGGCTACACCTTC.

The V gene is TRBV7-9, the J gene TRBJ1-6; 9 bases fit TRBD1. Germline V gene data show CDR1 as SEHNR and CDR2 as FQNEAQ (reference sequence). V lost 1 base, J lost 4 bases, and 8 bases stayed unmatched. The CDR3 spans 18 residues. In DNA form, the CDR3 reads TGTGCCAGCAGCTTAGGATCCGGGACAGGGCAGTATAATTCACCCCTCCACTTT. It codes for CASSLGSGTGQYNSPLHF.

The count of this clone is one. The chain carries TRBV30 and TRBJ2-2; D gene uncertain. The CDR3 is 14 amino acids. Trimming removed 7 bases from V and 1 base from J, with 13 bases in between. Germline loops: CDR1 GTSNPN, CDR2 SVGIG (reference sequence). The CDR3 spells CAFQQNRNTGELFF. The DNA for the CDR3 is TGTGCCTTTCAACAGAACCGGAACACCGGGGAGCTGTTTTTT.

This sequence joins TRBV30 and TRBJ2-5; possibly TRBD2 for D (7 bases). The germline V gene has CDR1 GTSNPN and CDR2 SVGIG (reference sequence). Trimming removed 3 bases from V and 7 bases from J, with 18 bases in between. This CDR3 region has 14 residues. In nucleotides, the CDR3 is TGTGCCTGGAGGGATTTGGGGGGGGGCTCGACCCAGTACTTC. The encoded protein is CAWRDLGGGSTQYF. The complete variable domain, with remaining parts taken from reference TRBV30 and TRBJ2-5, reads SQTIHQWPATLVQPVGSPLSLECTVEGTSNPNLYWYRQAAGRGLQLLFYSVGIGQISSEVPQNLSASRPQDRQFILSSKKLLLSDSGFYLCAWRDLGGGSTQYFGPGTRLLVL.

The rearrangement joins TRBV7-8 to TRBJ2-1, with TRBD2 matching 7 bases. The CDR3 runs to 18 residues. The V gene's germline CDR1 is SGHVS and CDR2 FQNEAQ. V lost 4 bases to trimming and J lost 3 bases; unmatched junction nucleotides: 15. The CDR3 loop reads CASSSPGFRDYIYNEQFF. CDR3 sequence (DNA): TGTGCCAGCAGCTCACCAGGATTCCGGGACTATATCTACAATGAGCAGTTCTTC.

This clone was seen just once. The chain couples TRBV2 to TRBJ1-5, with unresolved D. Germline assignment: CDR1 SNHLY and CDR2 FYNNEI. The V end was cut by 6 bases, the J end by 2 bases, with 5 bases between. CDR3 length equals 12 residues. The CDR3 coding sequence is TGTGCCAGCAGCTCGGGCAATCAGCCCCAGCATTTT. Protein product: CASSSGNQPQHF.

In its sample, this clone was seen once. The V gene is TRBV15, the J gene TRBJ2-7, with 8 bases aligning to TRBD1. Trimming removed 2 bases from V and 2 bases from J; junction bases left unmatched: 5. Germline lookup yields CDR1 LNHNV and CDR2 YYDKDF (reference sequence). This CDR3 region has 15 residues. CDR3 in DNA: TGTGCCACCAGCAGAAGGACAGGGAATGCCTACGAGCAGTACTTC. As protein: CATSRRTGNAYEQYF. The entire variable domain, with the rest obtained from reference TRBV15 and TRBJ2-7, is as follows: DAMVIQNPRYQVTQFGKPVTLSCSQTLNHNVMYWYQQKSSQAPKLLFHYYDKDFNNEADTPDNFQSRRPNTSFCFLDIRSPGLGDTAMYLCATSRRTGNAYEQYFGPGTRLTVT.

The rearrangement joins TRBV30 to TRBJ2-3; 11 bases map to TRBD2. V dropped 3 bases and J dropped 4; count of bases not matched to a gene: 9. The germline V gene has CDR1 GTSNPN and CDR2 SVGIG (reference sequence). The CDR3 is made up of 16 amino acids. The CDR3 protein is CAWRDLSGGASDTQYF. DNA for the CDR3: TGTGCCTGGAGGGACCTTAGCGGGGGGGCCTCAGATACGCAGTATTTT.

This rearrangement joins TRBV2 to TRBJ2-7; 9 bases agree with TRBD1. CDR1 and CDR2 (germline): SNHLY, FYNNEI. The junction had 11 bases not matched to a gene; V was cut back by 7 bases and J by 7 bases. This CDR3 is built from 14 residues. The CDR3: CASTKQGAAGEQYF. The CDR3 nucleotides read TGTGCCAGCACCAAACAGGGGGCTGCGGGGGAGCAGTACTTC. The whole variable domain, remainder taken from reference TRBV2 and TRBJ2-7, is EPEVTQTPSHQVTQMGQEVILRCVPISNHLYFYWYRQILGQKVEFLVSFYNNEISEKSEIFDDQFSVERPDGSNFTLKIRSTKLEDSAMYFCASTKQGAAGEQYFGPGTRLTVT.

A single count supports this clone. The chain has TRBV5-5 and TRBJ2-1, with 11 bases that match TRBD2. The J segment lost 9 bases and the V segment lost 4 bases, leaving 3 bases of the junction unmatched. CDR1 and CDR2 from the germline V gene are SGHKS and YYEKEE (reference sequence). The CDR3 loop spans 13 amino acids. The CDR3 is CASSLLAGGEQFF. In nucleotides, the CDR3 is TGTGCCAGCAGCCTGCTAGCGGGGGGTGAGCAGTTCTTC.

The J gene is TRBJ2-7, the V gene TRBV27, with a weak D call TRBD2 (6 bases). CDR3 length: 11 residues. V lost 11 bases, J lost 0 bases, and 8 bases lay in between. Germline lookup yields CDR1 MNHEY and CDR2 SMNVEV (reference sequence). The CDR3 is CAAGRSYEQYF. The CDR3 region has the DNA TGTGCCGCGGGACGCTCCTACGAGCAGTACTTC.

The V call is TRBV18, the J call TRBJ1-1, with 8 bases that match TRBD1. The CDR3 has 16 residues. Looked up from germline, CDR1 is KGHSH and CDR2 is LQKENI. V was clipped by 4 bases and J by 1 base; unmatched bases: 8. The CDR3 loop reads CASSLGQGRRNTEAFF. Written as DNA, the CDR3 is TGTGCCAGCTCACTAGGACAGGGTCGAAGGAACACTGAAGCTTTCTTT.

In its sample, this clone was seen a few times. The genes are TRBV11-2 and TRBJ1-2, with unresolved D. The germline gives CDR1 SGHAT, CDR2 FQNNGV. This CDR3 is built from 13 residues. V dropped 2 bases and J dropped 4 bases, with 8 bases sitting between them. The CDR3 nucleotides read TGTGCCAGCAGCTTACAGGAATTCTATGGCTACACCTTC. It specifies CASSLQEFYGYTF.

The chain joins TRBV27 to TRBJ1-1; maybe TRBD1 (5 bases). The CDR3 extends over 18 amino acids. Germline V gene data show CDR1 as MNHEY and CDR2 as SMNVEV (reference sequence). V was clipped by 2 bases and J by 3 bases, with 22 bases between them. CDR3 DNA sequence: TGTGCCAGCAGTTTAGGGTGGGGGACGGGGGGATTGGACACTGAAGCTTTCTTT. Translation: CASSLGWGTGGLDTEAFF.

The genes are TRBV30 and TRBJ1-2, with 7 bases matching TRBD1. V gave up 7 bases and J gave up 3 bases; unmatched junction bases: 8. Germline lookup yields CDR1 GTSNPN and CDR2 SVGIG (reference sequence). The CDR3 extends over 13 amino acids. CDR3 amino acids: CASDRDFDYGYTF. The CDR3 region has the DNA TGTGCCTCAGACAGGGACTTTGACTATGGCTACACCTTC.

This chain uses TRBV9 with TRBJ2-3; 9 nucleotides line up with TRBD2. This CDR3 has 15 residues. V shed 0 bases and J 4 bases; nucleotides not matched to a gene: 3. Germline V gene lookup returns CDR1 SGDLS and CDR2 YYNGEE. The CDR3 DNA follows: TGTGCCAGCAGCGTAGGCGGGGGGGCCGCAGATACGCAGTATTTT. Its translation is CASSVGGGAADTQYF.

The rearrangement links TRBV28 to TRBJ2-2; 7 positions agree with TRBD1. This CDR3 has 14 amino acids. With V trimmed by 5 bases and J by 6 bases, 6 bases remained unmatched. Germline V lookup: CDR1 MDHEN, CDR2 SYDVKM. The CDR3 sequence: CASSLGTVSGELFF. The CDR3 coding sequence is TGTGCCAGCAGTCTGGGGACAGTTTCCGGGGAGCTGTTTTTT.

The chain joins TRBV9 to TRBJ2-1; TRBD1 is a possible D gene (5 bases). Trimming took off 0 bases at V and 8 bases at J, with 15 bases between the two ends. Germline CDR1 SGDLS, CDR2 YYNGEE. This CDR3 contains 15 residues. The CDR3 DNA reads as TGTGCCAGCAGCGTAGTCTCAGGGTCGTTTGATGAGCAGTTCTTC. Amino acids: CASSVVSGSFDEQFF.

The gene calls are TRBV2 and TRBJ1-2; possible D gene TRBD1, 5 bases. The CDR3 spans 14 residues. Germline assignment: CDR1 SNHLY and CDR2 FYNNEI. The germline V and J ends were trimmed by 6 bases and 4 bases, with 15 bases remaining between them. The CDR3 region has the DNA TGTGCCAGCAGACGAGACCAGGGAGGCTATGGCTACACCTTC. The encoded protein is CASRRDQGGYGYTF.